This is a list of T cell receptor beta chains from one sample in a study of T cells in Graves' hyperthyroidism and ophthalmopathy. TCRdb independently ran MiXCR on the multiplex PCR reads; one entry per CDR3 protein. The table records some 400,000 distinct CDR3 sequences, more than 11% of them present only once. Sequencing input: blood. The source is a woman aged 60-70 years with Graves' hyperthyroidism. The CDR3 runs from the conserved cysteine through the conserved F or W. D genes are given only for firm matches. Rows may omit the clone size; those that give it use once, few, many or a size class.

clone_size j_call v_call d_call cdr3_nt cdr3_aa
- TRBJ2-3 TRBV5-1 TRBD2 TGCGCCAGCAGCCCCTTTGGACTAGCGGGTGCTAGCACAGATACGCAGTATTTT CASSPFGLAGASTDTQYF
- TRBJ1-1 TRBV7-9 TRBD1 TGTGCCAGCAGCGGACAAGGGACAGGAGAAGCCTATCCTTTCTTT CASSGQGTGEAYPFF
many TRBJ1-1 TRBV12-3/TRBV12-4 - TGTGCCGCCAGGACCAGTGAGAACACTGAAGCTTTCTTT CAARTSENTEAFF
many TRBJ2-3 TRBV6-1 - TGTGCCAGCAGTGAATCGGGGAGCCCTCCCACAGATACGCAGTATTTT CASSESGSPPTDTQYF
many TRBJ2-2 TRBV20-1 TRBD2 TGCAGTGCTGGGAGGGAAAAGTTTACCGGGGAGCTGTTTTTT CSAGREKFTGELFF
- TRBJ2-3 TRBV3-1 - TGTGCCAGCAGCCATTCTAGCGGCACAGATACGCAGTATTTT CASSHSSGTDTQYF
many TRBJ2-1 TRBV24-1 TRBD1 TGTGCCACCAGTGACGACAGGGGGGGTTCCTACAATGAGCAGTTCTTC CATSDDRGGSYNEQFF
many TRBJ1-1 TRBV7-9 TRBD1 TGTGCCAGCAGTTACAGGGGGTTGTCTGAAGCTTTCTTT CASSYRGLSEAFF
few TRBJ1-2 TRBV6-1 - TGTGCCAGCATCCGAAAGCAGGGAAGCTATGGCTACACCTTC CASIRKQGSYGYTF
few TRBJ2-1 TRBV6-1 TRBD1 TGTGCCAGCAGACATCAACAGGGGGCTGGTTACAATGAGCAGTTCTTC CASRHQQGAGYNEQFF
few TRBJ2-3 TRBV4-1 - TGCGCCAGCAGTCCAAGTCGGGAGTCTAGCACAGATACGCAGTATTTT CASSPSRESSTDTQYF
- TRBJ2-1 TRBV9 - TGTGCCAGCAGCCCGGGACCCAGCTACAATGAGCAGTTCTTC CASSPGPSYNEQFF
many TRBJ1-6 TRBV28 - TGTGCCAGCAGTCCGACCCTTGGGACAAATAATTCACCCCTCCACTTT CASSPTLGTNNSPLHF
many TRBJ2-7 TRBV24-1 - TGTGCCACCACCGAGCGGAGGGCACGAGGGGAGCACTCCTACGAGCAGTACTTC CATTERRARGEHSYEQYF
- TRBJ1-2 TRBV6-1 TRBD1 TGTGCCAGCAGATGGGGGACAGGAGGTGGCTACACCTTC CASRWGTGGGYTF
- TRBJ2-1 TRBV4-2 TRBD2 TGTGCTAGCAGCCAAGCAACGGGAGGGCCCAACAATGAGCAGTTCTTC CASSQATGGPNNEQFF
many TRBJ2-5 TRBV7-8 - TGTGCCAGCAGCCAGAATACACAGCAAGAGACCCAGTACTTC CASSQNTQQETQYF
many TRBJ2-5 TRBV11-3 - TGTGCCAGCAGCCAGATCGGGGAGACTCAGTACTTC CASSQIGETQYF
many TRBJ2-7 TRBV12-3/TRBV12-4 TRBD2 TGTGCCAGCAGTTTACTAGCGGGAAGAGGTGAGCAGTACTTC CASSLLAGRGEQYF
many TRBJ2-1 TRBV6-1 TRBD1 TGTGCCAGCAGTGATACCTCCGGGACAGGGGACAATGAGCAGTTCTTC CASSDTSGTGDNEQFF
few TRBJ2-3 TRBV5-1 TRBD2 TGCGCCAGCAGCCCATCGACTAGCGGGACTCGGACAGATACGCAGTATTTT CASSPSTSGTRTDTQYF
- TRBJ2-7 TRBV7-9 - TGTGCCAGCAGCCCCCCCGAGACTTCTCTCGGGAACGAGCAGTACTTC CASSPPETSLGNEQYF
many TRBJ2-1 TRBV20-1 - TGCAGTGCTAGAGGGCCGAGGGAGAATGAGCAGTTCTTC CSARGPRENEQFF
- TRBJ1-1 TRBV20-1 - TGCAGTGCCAGGTGGGCAATGAACACTGAAGCTTTCTTT CSARWAMNTEAFF
many TRBJ1-6 TRBV5-5 - TGTGCCAGCAGCACCCGGACGGATCACTACCTCCACTTT CASSTRTDHYLHF
many TRBJ2-7 TRBV20-1 - TGCAGTGCTAGAGATCCCCGGCGCTCCTACGAGCAGTACTTC CSARDPRRSYEQYF
- TRBJ1-1 TRBV12-3/TRBV12-4 - TGTGCCAGCAGTTTCCGGCAGGGGAAGAACACTGAAGCTTTCTTT CASSFRQGKNTEAFF
many TRBJ1-1 TRBV2 - TGTGCCAGCAGTGAATCAGGACGGCTGGTCCCAGCTTTCTTT CASSESGRLVPAFF
many TRBJ2-7 TRBV7-9 TRBD1 TGTGCCAGCAGCTTCCCGGGACAGCCCTACGAGCAGTACTTC CASSFPGQPYEQYF
many TRBJ2-1 TRBV12-3/TRBV12-4 - TGTGCCAGCAGCCCGCAATCCTACAATGAGCAGTTCTTC CASSPQSYNEQFF
- TRBJ2-1 TRBV7-9 TRBD2 TGTGCCAGCAGCCCCCTTGGACTAGCGGGAGGACCGTTGTTCTTC CASSPLGLAGGPLFF